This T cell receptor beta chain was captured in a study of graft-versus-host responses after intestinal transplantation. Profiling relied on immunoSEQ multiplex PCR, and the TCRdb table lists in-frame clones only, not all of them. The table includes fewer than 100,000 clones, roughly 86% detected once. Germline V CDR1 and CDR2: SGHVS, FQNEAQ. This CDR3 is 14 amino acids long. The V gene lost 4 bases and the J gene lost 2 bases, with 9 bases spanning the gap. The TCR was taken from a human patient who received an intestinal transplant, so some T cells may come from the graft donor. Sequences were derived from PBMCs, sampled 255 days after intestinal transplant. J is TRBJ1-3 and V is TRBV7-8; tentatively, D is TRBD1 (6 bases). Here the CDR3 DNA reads TGTGCCAGCAGCTCGACAGGAACTGGAAACACCATATATTTT. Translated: CASSSTGTGNTIYF.